The 30 T cell receptor beta chains presented below share a single source sample, sequenced in a study of early T cells in non-severe SARS-CoV-2 infection. MiXCR, applied by TCRdb to the 5' RACE reads, yields one record per CDR3 protein. Of approximately 60,000 distinct CDR3 sequences in the sample, 10% to 15% were seen once. Specimen: whole blood. The origin of the receptors is an adult who was a healthcare worker with PCR-confirmed SARS-CoV-2 infection or an uninfected control (not recorded which).

This clonotype is deemed medium-sized (0.01 to 0.1%). The genes are TRBV11-3 and TRBJ2-2; 9 bases fit TRBD2. The CDR3 is made up of 18 amino acids. V was pared by 4 bases and J by 6 bases, with 15 bases of the junction left unmatched. CDR1 SGHNT and CDR2 YENEEA come from the germline V gene. The CDR3 DNA sequence: TGTGCCAGCAGCTCAGAAGGTCGTCTAGCGGGGTTTGCCGGGGAGCTGTTTTTT. Its protein product is CASSSEGRLAGFAGELFF.

The chain recombines TRBV29-1 with TRBJ2-3; 7 bases agree with TRBD1. Trimming took 5 bases from V and 2 from J; bases not matched to a gene: 7. The V gene's germline CDR1 is SQVTM and CDR2 ANQGSEA. The CDR3 is 14 residues long. CDR3 DNA: TGCAGCGTTTCTCCCGGGACAGTCACAGATACGCAGTATTTT. Its protein product is CSVSPGTVTDTQYF.

The chain links TRBV9 to TRBJ2-1; D gene unclear. Germline V gene sequence: CDR1 SGDLS, CDR2 YYNGEE. The CDR3 runs to 13 residues. The V end was cut by 1 base, the J end by 4 bases, with 6 bases between. CDR3 sequence reads: CASSVQPYNEQFF. CDR3 bases: TGTGCCAGCAGCGTACAGCCTTACAATGAGCAGTTCTTC.

This clonotype was recorded at least ten times. The V call is TRBV11-2, the J call TRBJ2-1; D is unclear. V lost 3 bases and J lost 6, with 9 bases in between. The germline gives CDR1 SGHAT, CDR2 FQNNGV. The CDR3 covers 13 residues. The CDR3 loop reads CASSLEQINEQFF. In DNA form, the CDR3 reads TGTGCCAGCAGCTTGGAACAGATCAATGAGCAGTTCTTC. Full variable domain (remainder filled in from reference TRBV11-2 and TRBJ2-1): EAGVAQSPRYKIIEKRQSVAFWCNPISGHATLYWYQQILGQGPKLLIQFQNNGVVDDSQLPKDRFSAERLKGVDSTLKIQPAKLEDSAVYLCASSLEQINEQFFGPGTRLTVL.

This clonotype has at least ten counts. The chain uses TRBV4-1 and TRBJ2-3; 7 bases agree with TRBD2. The CDR3 has 15 residues. V dropped 1 base and J dropped 2; count of bases not matched to a gene: 3. CDR1 and CDR2 from the germline V gene are MGHRA and YSYEKL. CDR3 loop: CASSQAGGNTDTQYF. CDR3 nucleotide sequence: TGCGCCAGCAGCCAAGCCGGGGGGAACACAGATACGCAGTATTTT.

This chain connects TRBV28 to TRBJ1-4, with D maybe TRBD1 (6 bases). Germline lookup yields CDR1 MDHEN and CDR2 SYDVKM. The CDR3 has 14 residues. The V end lost 3 bases, the J end lost 4 bases, and 9 bases lay between the germline ends. The CDR3 sequence: CASSFGGFNEKLFF. CDR3 in DNA: TGTGCCAGCAGTTTTGGGGGCTTTAATGAAAAACTGTTTTTT.

The CDR3 loop is CASRSAGKETQYF. The CDR3 DNA is TGTGCCAGCCGATCGGCAGGGAAGGAGACCCAGTACTTC. V and J are TRBV11-2 and TRBJ2-5; D may be TRBD1 (5 bases). This CDR3 is built from 13 residues. Germline CDR1 reads SGHAT; CDR2 reads FQNNGV. The V end was cut by 8 bases, the J end by 5 bases, with 15 bases between.

This clonotype was seen only a few times. The CDR3 is CASSFGPTNEKLFF. CDR3 DNA: TGTGCCAGCAGCTTTGGCCCAACTAATGAAAAACTGTTTTTT. This chain connects TRBV7-2 to TRBJ1-4, with D unresolved. The CDR3 is 14 amino acids. Germline V CDR1 and CDR2: SGHTA, FQGNSA. Deletions cut 3 bases from V and 0 bases from J, with 5 bases between.

This clonotype was counted at least ten times. The V gene is TRBV7-9, the J gene TRBJ2-1, with D possibly TRBD2 on 6 matching bases. The CDR3 extends over 13 amino acids. The V gene lost 5 bases and the J gene lost 6 bases, with 11 bases spanning the gap. Germline V gene data show CDR1 as SEHNR and CDR2 as FQNEAQ (reference sequence). In DNA form, the CDR3 reads TGTGCCAGCAGCCGGAGGGGTATCAATGAGCAGTTCTTC. Its translation: CASSRRGINEQFF.

This clonotype was detected ten times or more. The V call is TRBV6-1, the J call TRBJ2-7, with D perhaps matching TRBD2 (6 bases). V lost 8 bases and J 0 bases, leaving 14 bases between the germline ends. Germline V gene sequence: CDR1 MNHNS, CDR2 SASEGT. The CDR3 has 14 amino acids. Here the CDR3 DNA reads TGTGCCAGCCAGACTAGAACTAACTCCTACGAGCAGTACTTC. It yields the protein CASQTRTNSYEQYF.

This clonotype occurred many times. The chain uses TRBV6-1 and TRBJ1-5; D perhaps matches TRBD1 (6 bases). The CDR3 is made up of 14 amino acids. Germline CDR1 MNHNS, CDR2 SASEGT. V lost 3 bases to trimming and J lost 7 bases, with 13 bases between them. In DNA, the CDR3 is TGTGCCAGCAGTGAGGGGGCCTCAGGCCAGCCCCAGCATTTT. As protein: CASSEGASGQPQHF.

This clonotype was counted once. The V gene is TRBV28, the J gene TRBJ2-7; TRBD2 agrees at 10 bases. CDR1 MDHEN and CDR2 SYDVKM come from the germline V gene. This CDR3 has 13 amino acids. CDR3 region: CGSGTSDSYEQYF. In nucleotides, the CDR3 is TGTGGGTCCGGGACTAGCGACTCCTACGAGCAGTACTTC.

This clonotype was observed many times. Written as DNA, the CDR3 is TGTGCCAGCAGTTATCAGACCTACGAGCAGTACTTC. Amino acid sequence: CASSYQTYEQYF. The chain uses TRBV6-6 and TRBJ2-7; D gene ambiguous. This CDR3 has 12 residues. The germline V gene encodes CDR1 MNHNY and CDR2 SVGAGI (reference sequence). With 3 bases removed from V and 2 bases from J, the gap between germline ends came to 5 bases.

This clonotype was counted many times. The chain couples TRBV7-3 to TRBJ2-2; a weak D match, TRBD1 (5 bases). CDR3 length: 13 residues. Per germline, CDR1 SGHTA and CDR2 FQGTGA. V dropped 7 bases and J dropped 1 base, with 7 bases sitting between them. The CDR3 is CASTTENTGELFF. The CDR3, as DNA: TGTGCCAGCACGACAGAGAACACCGGGGAGCTGTTTTTT.

The genes are TRBV12-3 or TRBV12-4 and TRBJ1-1; D is possibly TRBD1 (5 bases). This CDR3 is 15 amino acids long. Trimming left V 5 bases short and J 1 base short, with 14 bases between. The CDR3 sequence is CASSPPGTANTEAFF. The CDR3 coding sequence is TGTGCCAGCAGTCCACCCGGGACTGCGAACACTGAAGCTTTCTTT.

This clonotype was detected ten times or more. The V gene is TRBV5-1, the J gene TRBJ2-3, with 9 bases aligning to TRBD2. Trimming at V came to 4 bases and at J to 3 bases, leaving 0 bases not matched to a gene. CDR1 is SGHRS, CDR2 YFSETQ, per germline. This CDR3 contains 13 residues. CDR3 amino acids: CASSTSGTDTQYF. CDR3 nucleotides: TGCGCCAGCAGCACTAGCGGGACAGATACGCAGTATTTT.

The sample holds many counts of this clonotype. The chain couples TRBV10-3 to TRBJ2-1; 12 bases fit TRBD2. Trimming cost V 0 bases and J 6 bases; bases outside gene matches: 3. This CDR3 region has 16 residues. Germline loops: CDR1 ENHRY, CDR2 SYGVKD. The CDR3 here is CAISESSSGGVNEQFF. The CDR3 coding sequence is TGTGCCATCAGTGAGTCGTCTAGCGGGGGGGTCAATGAGCAGTTCTTC.

This clonotype was recorded at least ten times. The V gene is TRBV2, the J gene TRBJ1-4; 9 bases map to TRBD1. V gave up 8 bases and J gave up 6 bases; unmatched junction bases: 4. This CDR3 has 13 amino acids. The germline gives CDR1 SNHLY, CDR2 FYNNEI. The CDR3 region is CASDRDRDEKLFF. CDR3 nucleotide sequence: TGTGCCAGCGACAGGGACAGGGATGAAAAACTGTTTTTT.

This chain uses TRBV29-1 with TRBJ2-3, with TRBD2 identical over 8 bases. V lost 6 bases, J lost 6 bases, and 8 bases stayed unmatched. CDR1 and CDR2 (germline): SQVTM, ANQGSEA. The CDR3 is 13 residues long. DNA of the CDR3: TGCAGCGTGACGGGAGGGCCAGGGGATACGCAGTATTTT. Translation: CSVTGGPGDTQYF.

There are many counts of this clonotype. The chain recombines TRBV7-9 with TRBJ2-1; D possibly matches TRBD1 or TRBD2 (5 bases each). Germline lookup yields CDR1 SEHNR and CDR2 FQNEAQ (reference sequence). The CDR3 length is 19 residues. V was clipped by 5 bases and J by 2 bases, with 25 bases between them. DNA of the CDR3: TGTGCCAGCAGCACCCGGGACGGCCGAGAACTCGGGACCTACAATGAGCAGTTCTTC. Its translation: CASSTRDGRELGTYNEQFF.

This chain uses TRBV7-2 with TRBJ2-2, with D maybe TRBD1 (6 bases). CDR1 and CDR2 from the germline V gene are SGHTA and FQGNSA. The CDR3 covers 13 residues. V dropped 11 bases and J dropped 4 bases, with 14 bases sitting between them. The CDR3 sequence: CAGGQRVTGELFF. CDR3 in DNA: TGTGCCGGAGGACAGCGAGTCACCGGGGAGCTGTTTTTT. Full variable domain (missing parts from reference TRBV7-2 and TRBJ2-2): GAGVSQSPSNKVTEKGKDVELRCDPISGHTALYWYRQSLGQGLEFLIYFQGNSAPDKSGLPSDRFSAERTGGSVSTLTIQRTQQEDSAVYLCAGGQRVTGELFFGEGSRLTVL.

This clonotype has a count of ten or more. V gene TRBV20-1 combines with J gene TRBJ1-2; D gene ambiguous. V shed 1 base and J shed 0 bases, with 12 bases lying between them. The germline CDR1 and CDR2 sequences are DFQATT and SNEGSKA (reference sequence). The CDR3 runs to 15 residues. This CDR3 is CSARAQRRSNYGYTF. In DNA, the CDR3 is TGCAGTGCTAGAGCACAACGGCGGTCTAACTATGGCTACACCTTC.

This clonotype was seen at least ten times. J is TRBJ2-7 and V is TRBV5-6; D ambiguous. The CDR3 spans 11 residues. Germline V gene data show CDR1 as SGHDT and CDR2 as YYEEEE. V was shortened by 2 bases and J by 5 bases, with 5 bases between the two germline ends. The CDR3 sequence is CASSFQHEQYF. CDR3 nucleotides: TGTGCCAGCAGCTTTCAGCACGAGCAGTACTTC.

The chain uses TRBV4-2 and TRBJ1-5, with D maybe TRBD1 (6 bases). Trimming pared 0 bases from V and 1 base from J, leaving 10 bases between. CDR3 length: 16 residues. Per the germline V gene, CDR1 is LGHNA and CDR2 is YNFKEQ. The CDR3 DNA reads as TGTGCCAGCAGCCAAGAGCGACAGGCCAGCAATCAGCCCCAGCATTTT. Translation gives CASSQERQASNQPQHF.

The chain combines TRBV2 with TRBJ2-3, with D maybe TRBD1 (6 bases). The V end was cut by 4 bases, the J end by 0 bases, with 11 bases between. The germline V gene has CDR1 SNHLY and CDR2 FYNNEI. The CDR3 contains 15 residues. CDR3 nucleotides: TGTGCCAGCAGTGTTTTGGGGGCAAGCACAGATACGCAGTATTTT. Translated: CASSVLGASTDTQYF.

This clonotype was observed at least ten times. V is TRBV19 and J is TRBJ1-2; no clear D gene. The germline CDR1 and CDR2 sequences are LNHDA and SQIVND (reference sequence). V was cut by 8 bases and J by 2 bases, with 12 bases left in between. This CDR3 contains 13 residues. In DNA, the CDR3 is TGTGCCAGTGGTTCCTCGATGAACTATGGCTACACCTTC. Translated: CASGSSMNYGYTF.

This clonotype was seen ten or more times. The chain has TRBV10-1 and TRBJ1-6; tentatively, D is TRBD1 (6 bases). The CDR3 sequence is 13 residues long. Trimming stripped 5 bases from V and 7 bases from J, with 9 bases between. Germline CDR1 WNHNN, CDR2 SYGVQD (reference sequence). CDR3 residues: CASSRGENSPLHF. CDR3 coding DNA: TGCGCCAGCAGTAGGGGGGAGAATTCACCCCTCCACTTT.

The CDR3 is CASSWTGIYGYTF. For the CDR3, the DNA is TGTGCCAGCAGCTGGACAGGGATCTATGGCTACACCTTC. The chain recombines TRBV3-1 with TRBJ1-2; 8 nucleotides align to TRBD1. CDR1 and CDR2 from the germline V gene are LGHDT and YNNKEL (reference sequence). The CDR3 is made up of 13 amino acids. Trimming removed 5 bases from V and 4 bases from J; junction bases left unmatched: 3. Filled out from reference TRBV3-1 and TRBJ1-2, the complete variable domain reads DTAVSQTPKYLVTQMGNDKSIKCEQNLGHDTMYWYKQDSKKFLKIMFSYNNKELIINETVPNRFSPKSPDKAHLNLHINSLELGDSAVYFCASSWTGIYGYTFGSGTRLTVV.

This clonotype was counted between two and nine times. J is TRBJ2-7 and V is TRBV12-3 or TRBV12-4; 8 nucleotides agree with TRBD2. The CDR3 length is 15 residues. The junction had 6 bases not matched to a gene; V was cut back by 0 bases and J by 5 bases. In DNA, the CDR3 is TGTGCCAGCAGTTTAGCGAGCGGGAGAACCAACGAGCAGTACTTC. Protein sequence: CASSLASGRTNEQYF.

This clonotype was found many times. The gene calls are TRBV5-1 and TRBJ2-1; D unresolved. V lost 5 bases to trimming and J lost 6 bases, with 9 bases between them. The CDR3 sequence is 12 residues long. CDR1 is SGHRS and CDR2 is YFSETQ in the germline V gene. The CDR3 DNA reads as TGCGCCAGCAGTTCGAAGAGCAATGAGCAGTTCTTC. This gives the protein CASSSKSNEQFF.